The 19 T cell receptor beta chains in this list originate from one sample, sequenced in a study of OX40 agonist ivuxolimab in advanced cancers. Sequenced by immunoSEQ multiplex PCR; TCRdb stores in-frame clones only, minus some. The sample lists around 58,000 clones, roughly 84% occurring once. Sequencing used CD4+ or CD8+ T cells sorted from blood, obtained in a trial of the OX40 agonist ivuxolimab. These receptors were taken from an adult with an advanced solid tumor such as melanoma, head and neck, liver or kidney cancer.

The V and J genes are TRBV10-3 and TRBJ2-1, with D possibly matching TRBD1 (5 bases). Germline V gene lookup returns CDR1 ENHRY and CDR2 SYGVKD. This CDR3 has 12 amino acids. The ends were cut back, 4 bases at V and 6 bases at J, with 7 bases in the middle. This chain's CDR3 is CAISGQGNEQFF. The CDR3 bases are TGTGCCATCAGTGGCCAGGGCAATGAGCAGTTCTTC.

The chain combines TRBV5-1 with TRBJ2-1, with TRBD1 identical over 8 bases. This CDR3 has 19 residues. Losses at the gene ends were 3 bases for V and 1 base for J; bases not matched to a gene: 15. The germline V gene encodes CDR1 SGHRS and CDR2 YFSETQ. CDR3 nucleotides: TGCGCCAGCAGCTGGGGGCGGACAGGGCGCAGGGAATCCTACAATGAGCAGTTCTTC. Its translation: CASSWGRTGRRESYNEQFF.

The V gene is TRBV19, the J gene TRBJ1-4; 7 nucleotides align to TRBD1. The CDR3 is made up of 14 amino acids. Germline CDR1 LNHDA, CDR2 SQIVND (reference sequence). J lost 6 bases, V lost 6 bases, and 7 bases had no gene match. The CDR3 sequence: CASRDREVHEKLFF. The CDR3 DNA reads as TGTGCCAGTAGAGACAGGGAAGTTCATGAAAAACTGTTTTTT.

The chain carries TRBV27 and TRBJ1-2; D is unresolved. V gave up 2 bases and J gave up 8 bases, with 12 bases separating them. Germline V gene data show CDR1 as MNHEY and CDR2 as SMNVEV (reference sequence). This CDR3 has 13 residues. The CDR3 region is CASSLNSQQGYTF. Written as DNA, the CDR3 is TGTGCCAGCAGTTTAAACAGTCAGCAGGGCTACACCTTC.

This clone has more than one count but fewer than ten. This rearrangement joins TRBV7-2 to TRBJ1-1; tentatively, D is TRBD1 (6 bases). The V end was cut by 3 bases, the J end by 9 bases, with 14 bases between. This CDR3 contains 13 residues. Germline values: CDR1 SGHTA, CDR2 FQGNSA. This chain's CDR3 is CASSFAGEEKAFF. CDR3 coding DNA: TGTGCCAGCAGCTTTGCAGGGGAAGAGAAAGCTTTCTTT.

The chain links TRBV23-1 to TRBJ2-7; 7 bases agree with TRBD1. TRBV23-1 is an ORF, and what it does is uncertain. Trimming at V came to 5 bases and at J to 2 bases, leaving 6 bases not matched to a gene. This CDR3 has 14 amino acids. CDR3 bases: TGCGCCAGCAGTACCCGGGACAGCCCCTACGAGCAGTACTTC. Amino acids: CASSTRDSPYEQYF.

This clone was observed a handful of times. The rearrangement links TRBV30 to TRBJ2-1, with 12 nucleotides matching TRBD2. The CDR3 sequence is 14 residues long. The germline gives CDR1 GTSNPN, CDR2 SVGIG (reference sequence). The ends lost 4 bases at V and 9 bases at J; junction bases unmatched: 7. CDR3 DNA sequence: TGTGCCTGGACGCTAGCGGGAGGGCCGATTGAGCAGTTCTTC. This translates into CAWTLAGGPIEQFF.

V gene TRBV30 combines with J gene TRBJ2-5; D is ambiguous. Germline-derived CDR1 and CDR2 are GTSNPN and SVGIG (reference sequence). The CDR3 length is 12 residues. Trimming removed 0 bases at V and 2 bases at J, with 4 bases between. DNA of the CDR3: TGTGCCTGGAGTGTGGGGCAAGAGACCCAGTACTTC. This gives the protein CAWSVGQETQYF.

The CDR3 DNA is TGCAGCGTTGAATCCCCCGACCTCACTAGCGGGAGGTACGAGCAGTACTTC. It is translated as CSVESPDLTSGRYEQYF. The chain carries TRBV29-1 and TRBJ2-7; the match to TRBD2 covers 12 bases. V lost 2 bases, J lost 4 bases, and 12 bases stayed unmatched. CDR3 length equals 17 residues. Germline values: CDR1 SQVTM, CDR2 ANQGSEA.

The rearrangement uses TRBV30 and TRBJ1-3; possibly TRBD1 for D (5 bases). Germline CDR1 reads GTSNPN; CDR2 reads SVGIG (reference sequence). V shed 3 bases and J shed 2 bases, with 20 bases lying between them. This CDR3 is built from 17 residues. The CDR3 DNA reads TGTGCCTGGAGAGAGGTACGGGGGGATCTTCCTGGAAACACCATATATTTT. Translated, it gives CAWREVRGDLPGNTIYF.

The gene calls are TRBV7-9 and TRBJ2-3; D is uncertain. The V and J ends lost 1 base and 2 bases respectively, with 7 bases between them. The CDR3 is 14 amino acids. The germline CDR1 and CDR2 sequences are SEHNR and FQNEAQ (reference sequence). CDR3 sequence: CASSLDTSTDTQYF. The CDR3 DNA is TGTGCCAGCAGCTTAGACACTTCCACAGATACGCAGTATTTT.

The chain employs TRBV4-1 and TRBJ2-1, with TRBD2 matching over 10 bases. Germline assignment: CDR1 MGHRA and CDR2 YSYEKL. Trimming cost V 5 bases and J 8 bases; bases outside gene matches: 15. The CDR3 totals 17 residues. Here the CDR3 DNA reads TGCGCCAGCAGCTATGCGGGGCTAGCGGGAGCGTGGTATGAGCAGTTCTTC. As protein: CASSYAGLAGAWYEQFF.

J is TRBJ2-3 and V is TRBV7-2, with D perhaps being TRBD1 or TRBD2 (5 bases each). The germline V gene has CDR1 SGHTA and CDR2 FQGNSA. V was cut by 5 bases and J by 2 bases, with 11 bases left in between. The CDR3 sequence is 14 residues long. CDR3 amino acids: CASSPGSTTDTQYF. CDR3 nucleotides: TGTGCCAGCAGCCCAGGGAGTACCACAGATACGCAGTATTTT.

This chain links TRBV5-4 with TRBJ2-1; 7 bases map to TRBD2. V dropped 0 bases and J dropped 0; count of bases not matched to a gene: 6. Per the germline V gene, CDR1 is SGHNT and CDR2 is YYREEE (reference sequence). The CDR3 has 17 amino acids. The CDR3 here is CASSLGGAGSSYNEQFF. The CDR3 region has the DNA TGTGCCAGCAGCTTGGGGGGAGCGGGGAGCTCCTACAATGAGCAGTTCTTC.

This clone was seen only once. V and J are TRBV28 and TRBJ1-6; the match to TRBD1 covers 7 bases. V gave up 4 bases and J gave up 10 bases; unmatched junction bases: 13. The CDR3 length is 16 residues. The germline gives CDR1 MDHEN, CDR2 SYDVKM. Written as DNA, the CDR3 is TGTGCCAGCAGTTCGACGCCGGGACAGAGGCAATCACCCCTCCACTTT. Its protein is CASSSTPGQRQSPLHF.

The CDR3 nucleotides are TGCGCCAGCAGCCGAGGGGGACAGGCGGATGGCTACACCTTC. This sequence encodes CASSRGGQADGYTF. V is TRBV4-1 and J is TRBJ1-2, with 8 nucleotides matching TRBD1. This CDR3 contains 14 residues. Germline V CDR1 and CDR2: MGHRA, YSYEKL. The ends lost 4 bases at V and 6 bases at J; junction bases unmatched: 7.

This clone was observed a few times. The chain uses TRBV19 and TRBJ1-5; D may be TRBD1 (5 bases). Germline CDR1 is LNHDA and CDR2 is SQIVND (reference sequence). There are 14 residues in the CDR3. Trimming shortened V by 5 bases and J by 6 bases, and 14 bases separated the two germline ends. CDR3 nucleotide sequence: TGTGCCAGTAGTTCTCGAGGGGCTGGTCAGCCCCAGCATTTT. Its translation is CASSSRGAGQPQHF.

V is TRBV7-2 and J is TRBJ2-7; D is uncertain. The CDR3 runs 11 residues. Germline V gene lookup returns CDR1 SGHTA and CDR2 FQGNSA. The ends were cut back, 5 bases at V and 3 bases at J, with 5 bases in the middle. The CDR3 DNA follows: TGTGCCAGCAGCCCCTACTACGAGCAGTACTTC. Protein sequence: CASSPYYEQYF.

The chain carries TRBV18 and TRBJ1-2; possibly TRBD1 for D (5 bases). Germline values: CDR1 KGHSH, CDR2 LQKENI. CDR3 length equals 13 residues. V gave up 4 bases and J gave up 6 bases, with 12 bases separating them. The CDR3 sequence: CASSQTVGHGYTF. CDR3 nucleotide sequence: TGTGCCAGCTCACAGACGGTGGGGCATGGCTACACCTTC.